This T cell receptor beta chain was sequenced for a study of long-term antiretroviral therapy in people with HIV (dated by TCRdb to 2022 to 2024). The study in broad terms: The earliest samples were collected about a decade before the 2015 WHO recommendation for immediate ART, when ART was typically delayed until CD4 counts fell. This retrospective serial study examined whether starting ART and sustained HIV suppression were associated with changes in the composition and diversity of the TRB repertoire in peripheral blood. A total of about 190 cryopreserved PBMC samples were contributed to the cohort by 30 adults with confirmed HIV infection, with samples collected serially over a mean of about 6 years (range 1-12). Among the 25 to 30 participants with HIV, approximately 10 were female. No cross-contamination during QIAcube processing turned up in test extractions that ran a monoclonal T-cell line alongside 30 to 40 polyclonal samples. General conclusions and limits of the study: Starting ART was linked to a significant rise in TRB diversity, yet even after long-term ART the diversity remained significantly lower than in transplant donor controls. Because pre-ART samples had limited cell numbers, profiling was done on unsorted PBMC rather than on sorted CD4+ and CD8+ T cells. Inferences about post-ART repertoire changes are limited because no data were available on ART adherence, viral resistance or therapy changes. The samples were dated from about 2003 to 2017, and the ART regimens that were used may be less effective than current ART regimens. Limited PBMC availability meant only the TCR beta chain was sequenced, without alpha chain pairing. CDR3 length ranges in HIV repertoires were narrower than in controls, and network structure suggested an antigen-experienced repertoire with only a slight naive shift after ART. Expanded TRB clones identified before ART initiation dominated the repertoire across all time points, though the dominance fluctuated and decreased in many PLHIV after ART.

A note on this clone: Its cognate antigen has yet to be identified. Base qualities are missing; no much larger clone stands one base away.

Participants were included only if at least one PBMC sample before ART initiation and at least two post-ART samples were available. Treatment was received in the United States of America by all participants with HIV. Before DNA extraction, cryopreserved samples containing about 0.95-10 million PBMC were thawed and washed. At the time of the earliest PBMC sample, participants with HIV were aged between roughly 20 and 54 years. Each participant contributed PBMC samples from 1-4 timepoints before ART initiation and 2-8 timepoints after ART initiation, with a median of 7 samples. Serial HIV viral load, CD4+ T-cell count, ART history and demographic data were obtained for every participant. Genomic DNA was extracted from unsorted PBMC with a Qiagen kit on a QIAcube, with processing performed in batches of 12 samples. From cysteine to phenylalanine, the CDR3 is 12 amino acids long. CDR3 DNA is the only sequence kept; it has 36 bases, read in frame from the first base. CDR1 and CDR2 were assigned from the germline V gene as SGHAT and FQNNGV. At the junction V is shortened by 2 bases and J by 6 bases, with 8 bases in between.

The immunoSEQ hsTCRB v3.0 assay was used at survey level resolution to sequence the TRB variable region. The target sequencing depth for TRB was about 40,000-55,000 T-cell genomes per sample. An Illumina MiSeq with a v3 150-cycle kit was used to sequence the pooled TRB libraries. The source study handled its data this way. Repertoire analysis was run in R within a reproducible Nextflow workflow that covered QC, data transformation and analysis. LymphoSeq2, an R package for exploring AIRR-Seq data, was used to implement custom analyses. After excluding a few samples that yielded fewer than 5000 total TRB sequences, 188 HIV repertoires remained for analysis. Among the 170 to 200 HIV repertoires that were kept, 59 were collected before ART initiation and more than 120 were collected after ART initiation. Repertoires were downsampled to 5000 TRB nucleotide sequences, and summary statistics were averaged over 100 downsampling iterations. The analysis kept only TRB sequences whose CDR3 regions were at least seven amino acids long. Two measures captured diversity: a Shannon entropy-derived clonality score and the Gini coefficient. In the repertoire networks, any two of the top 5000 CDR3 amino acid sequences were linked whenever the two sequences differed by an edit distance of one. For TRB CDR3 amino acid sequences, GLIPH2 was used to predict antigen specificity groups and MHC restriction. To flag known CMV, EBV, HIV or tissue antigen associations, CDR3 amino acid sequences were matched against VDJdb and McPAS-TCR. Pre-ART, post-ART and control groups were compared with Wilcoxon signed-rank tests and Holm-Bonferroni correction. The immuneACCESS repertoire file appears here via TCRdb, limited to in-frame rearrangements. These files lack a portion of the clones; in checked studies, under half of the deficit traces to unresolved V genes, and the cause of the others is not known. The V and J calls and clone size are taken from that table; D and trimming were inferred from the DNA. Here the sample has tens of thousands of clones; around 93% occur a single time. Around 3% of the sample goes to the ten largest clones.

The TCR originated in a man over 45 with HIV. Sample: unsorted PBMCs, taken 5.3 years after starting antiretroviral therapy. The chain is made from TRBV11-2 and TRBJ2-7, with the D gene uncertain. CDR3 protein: CASSLTNSEQYF. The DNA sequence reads TGTGCCAGCAGCTTAACTAACAGCGAGCAGTACTTC.